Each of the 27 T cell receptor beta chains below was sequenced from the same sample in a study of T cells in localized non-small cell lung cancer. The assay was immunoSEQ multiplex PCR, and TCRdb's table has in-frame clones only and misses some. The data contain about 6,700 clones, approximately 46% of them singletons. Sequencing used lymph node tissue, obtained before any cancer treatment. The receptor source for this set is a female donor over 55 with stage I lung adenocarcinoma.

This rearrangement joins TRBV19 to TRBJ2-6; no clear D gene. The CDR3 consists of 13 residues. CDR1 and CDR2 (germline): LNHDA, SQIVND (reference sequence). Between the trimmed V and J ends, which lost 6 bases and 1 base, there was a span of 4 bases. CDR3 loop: CASSNSGANVLTF. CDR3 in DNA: TGTGCCAGTAGCAATTCTGGGGCCAACGTCCTGACTTTC.

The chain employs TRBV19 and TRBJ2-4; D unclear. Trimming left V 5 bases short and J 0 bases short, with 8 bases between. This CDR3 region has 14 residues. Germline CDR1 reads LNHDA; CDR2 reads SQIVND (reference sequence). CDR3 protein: CASSDRLAKNIQYF. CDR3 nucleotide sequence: TGTGCCAGTAGTGATCGACTAGCCAAAAACATTCAGTACTTC.

The CDR3 DNA follows: TGTGCCAGCAGCCAAGTTGGACAGACCTACGAGCAGTACTTC. Translation: CASSQVGQTYEQYF. J is TRBJ2-7 and V is TRBV14; possibly TRBD1 for D (6 bases). V gave up 1 base and J gave up 2 bases, with 9 bases separating them. Germline V gene sequence: CDR1 SGHDN, CDR2 FVKESK. The CDR3 contains 14 residues.

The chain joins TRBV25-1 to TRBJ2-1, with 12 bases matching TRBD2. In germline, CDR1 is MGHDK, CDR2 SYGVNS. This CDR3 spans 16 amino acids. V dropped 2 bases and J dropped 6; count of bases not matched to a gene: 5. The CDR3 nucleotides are TGTGCCAGCAGTGAACAAGGACTAGCGGGACTCAATGAGCAGTTCTTC. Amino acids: CASSEQGLAGLNEQFF. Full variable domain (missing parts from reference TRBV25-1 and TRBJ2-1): EADIYQTPRYLVIGTGKKITLECSQTMGHDKMYWYQQDPGMELHLIHYSYGVNSTEKGDLSSESTVSRIRTEHFPLTLESARPSHTSQYLCASSEQGLAGLNEQFFGPGTRLTVL.

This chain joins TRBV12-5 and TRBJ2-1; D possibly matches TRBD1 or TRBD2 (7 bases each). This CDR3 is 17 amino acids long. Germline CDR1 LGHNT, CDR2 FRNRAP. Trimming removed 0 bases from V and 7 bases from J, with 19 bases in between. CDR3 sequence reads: CASGLVGAGGAQNEQFF. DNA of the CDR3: TGTGCTAGTGGTTTGGTAGGTGCAGGGGGGGCACAAAATGAGCAGTTCTTC.

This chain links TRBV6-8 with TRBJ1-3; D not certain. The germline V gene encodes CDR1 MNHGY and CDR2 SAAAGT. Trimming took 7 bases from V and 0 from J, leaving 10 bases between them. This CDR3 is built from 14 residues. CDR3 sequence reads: CASKSLFSGNTIYF. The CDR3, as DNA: TGTGCCAGCAAATCTCTTTTCTCTGGAAACACCATATATTTT.

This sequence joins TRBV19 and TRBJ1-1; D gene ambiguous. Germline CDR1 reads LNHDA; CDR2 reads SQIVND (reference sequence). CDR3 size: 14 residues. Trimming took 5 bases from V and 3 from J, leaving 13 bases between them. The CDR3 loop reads CASSPGLKYTEAFF. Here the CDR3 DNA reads TGTGCCAGTAGTCCCGGACTAAAGTACACTGAAGCTTTCTTT.

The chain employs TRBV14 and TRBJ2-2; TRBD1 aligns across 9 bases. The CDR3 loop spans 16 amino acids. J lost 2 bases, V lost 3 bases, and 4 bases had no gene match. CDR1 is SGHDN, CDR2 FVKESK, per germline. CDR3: CASSQGTGLNTGELFF. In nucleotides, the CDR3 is TGTGCCAGCAGCCAGGGGACAGGGCTTAACACCGGGGAGCTGTTTTTT.

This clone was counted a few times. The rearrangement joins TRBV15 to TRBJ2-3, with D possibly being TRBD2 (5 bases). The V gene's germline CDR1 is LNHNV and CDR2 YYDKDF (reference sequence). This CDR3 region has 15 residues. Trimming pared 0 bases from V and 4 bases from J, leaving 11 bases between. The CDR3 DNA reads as TGTGCCACCAGCAGAGATGGGCTAGCTCCAGATACGCAGTATTTT. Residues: CATSRDGLAPDTQYF.

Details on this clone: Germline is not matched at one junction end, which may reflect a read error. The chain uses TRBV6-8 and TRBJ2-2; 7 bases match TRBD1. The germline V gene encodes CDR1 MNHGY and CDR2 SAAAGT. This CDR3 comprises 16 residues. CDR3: CASSYSLTGNTGELFF. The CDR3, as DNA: TGTGCCAGCAGTTACTCCCTGACAGGGAACACCGGGGAACTGTTTTTT.

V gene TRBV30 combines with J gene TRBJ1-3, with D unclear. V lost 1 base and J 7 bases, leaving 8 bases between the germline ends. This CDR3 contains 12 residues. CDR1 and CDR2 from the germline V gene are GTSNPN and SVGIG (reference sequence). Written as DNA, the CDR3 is TGTGCCTGGAGTGGTCAATGGAACACCATATATTTT. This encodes CAWSGQWNTIYF.

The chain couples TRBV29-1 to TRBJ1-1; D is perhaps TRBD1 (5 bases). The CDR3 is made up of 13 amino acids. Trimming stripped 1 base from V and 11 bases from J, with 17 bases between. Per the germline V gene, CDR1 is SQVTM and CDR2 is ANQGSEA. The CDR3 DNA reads TGCAGCGTTGAAGCCAGGGCCGGGGGTCGGGCTTTCTTT. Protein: CSVEARAGGRAFF.

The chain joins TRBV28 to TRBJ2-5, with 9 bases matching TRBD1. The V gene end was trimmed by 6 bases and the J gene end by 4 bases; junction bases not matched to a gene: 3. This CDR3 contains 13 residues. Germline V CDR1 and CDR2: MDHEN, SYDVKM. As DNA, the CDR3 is TGTGCCAGCAGGGGGGACAGGGCAGAGACCCAGTACTTC. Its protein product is CASRGDRAETQYF.

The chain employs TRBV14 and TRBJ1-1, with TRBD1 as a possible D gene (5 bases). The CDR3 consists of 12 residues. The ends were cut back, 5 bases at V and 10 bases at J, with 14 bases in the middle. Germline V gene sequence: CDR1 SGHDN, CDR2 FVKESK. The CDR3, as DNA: TGTGCCAGCAGCGTAGGGACGATGGGAGCTTTCTTT. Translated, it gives CASSVGTMGAFF. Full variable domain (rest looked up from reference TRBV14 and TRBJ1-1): EAGVTQFPSHSVIEKGQTVTLRCDPISGHDNLYWYRRVMGKEIKFLLHFVKESKQDESGMPNNRFLAERTGGTYSTLKVQPAELEDSGVYFCASSVGTMGAFFGQGTRLTVV.

This CDR3 reads CASGKSGANEQFF. In nucleotides, the CDR3 is TGTGCCAGCGGTAAGAGCGGGGCCAATGAGCAGTTCTTC. This chain joins TRBV6-8 and TRBJ2-1, with 7 bases that match TRBD2. V was pared by 8 bases and J by 6 bases, with 7 bases of the junction left unmatched. This CDR3 contains 13 residues. Germline V gene data show CDR1 as MNHGY and CDR2 as SAAAGT.

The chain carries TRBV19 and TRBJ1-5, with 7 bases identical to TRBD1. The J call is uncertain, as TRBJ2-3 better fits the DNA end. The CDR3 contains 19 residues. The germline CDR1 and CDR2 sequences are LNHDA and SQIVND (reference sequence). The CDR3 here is CASRSIRSGDSQSNQPQYF. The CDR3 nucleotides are TGTGCCAGTAGAAGTATCCGATCCGGGGACAGTCAGAGCAATCAGCCCCAGTATTTT.

The CDR3 nucleotides are TGTGCCTGGAGTGTAGGACAGGGCAATGGCTACACCTTC. This encodes CAWSVGQGNGYTF. V usage is TRBV30 and J usage is TRBJ1-2, with TRBD1 matching 8 bases. With 0 bases clipped from V and 6 bases from J, the junction kept 3 bases outside the gene matches. Germline lookup yields CDR1 GTSNPN and CDR2 SVGIG (reference sequence). The CDR3 spans 13 residues. Together with reference TRBV30 and TRBJ1-2, the CDR3 gives the full variable domain: SQTIHQWPATLVQPVGSPLSLECTVEGTSNPNLYWYRQAAGRGLQLLFYSVGIGQISSEVPQNLSASRPQDRQFILSSKKLLLSDSGFYLCAWSVGQGNGYTFGSGTRLTVV.

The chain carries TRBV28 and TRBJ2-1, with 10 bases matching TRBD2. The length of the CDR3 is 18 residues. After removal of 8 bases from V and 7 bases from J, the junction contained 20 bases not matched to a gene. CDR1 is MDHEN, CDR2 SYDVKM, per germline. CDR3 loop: CASGETGGASGSGNEQFF. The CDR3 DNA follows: TGTGCCAGCGGAGAAACAGGGGGGGCTAGCGGGAGTGGGAATGAGCAGTTCTTC.

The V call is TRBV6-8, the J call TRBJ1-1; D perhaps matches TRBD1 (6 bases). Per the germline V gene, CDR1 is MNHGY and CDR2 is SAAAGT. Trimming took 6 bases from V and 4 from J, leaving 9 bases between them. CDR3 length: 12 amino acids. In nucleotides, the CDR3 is TGTGCCAGCAGGTCAGGGGTCACTGAAGCTTTCTTT. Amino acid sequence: CASRSGVTEAFF.

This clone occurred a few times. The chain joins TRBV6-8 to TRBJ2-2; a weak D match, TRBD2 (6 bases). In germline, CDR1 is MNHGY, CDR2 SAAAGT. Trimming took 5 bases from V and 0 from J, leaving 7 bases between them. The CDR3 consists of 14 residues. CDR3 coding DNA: TGTGCCAGCAGTAGCGGGCCGAACACCGGGGAGCTGTTTTTT. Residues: CASSSGPNTGELFF.

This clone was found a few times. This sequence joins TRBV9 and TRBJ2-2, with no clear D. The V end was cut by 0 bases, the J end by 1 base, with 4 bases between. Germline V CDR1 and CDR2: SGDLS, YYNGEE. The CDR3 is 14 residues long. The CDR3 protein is CASSVDQNTGELFF. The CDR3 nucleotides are TGTGCCAGCAGCGTAGATCAGAACACCGGGGAGCTGTTTTTT.

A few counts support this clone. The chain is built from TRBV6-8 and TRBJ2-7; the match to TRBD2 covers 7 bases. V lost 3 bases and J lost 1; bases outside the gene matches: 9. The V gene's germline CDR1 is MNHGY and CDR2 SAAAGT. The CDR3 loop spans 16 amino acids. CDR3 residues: CASSYGQVGGSYEQYF. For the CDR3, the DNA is TGTGCCAGCAGTTATGGTCAGGTGGGAGGGTCCTACGAGCAGTACTTC.

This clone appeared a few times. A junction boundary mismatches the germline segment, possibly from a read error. The CDR3 here is CASSYLTYRGTKAFF. CDR3 nucleotides: TGTGCCAGCAGTTACCTCACCTACAGGGGCACTAAAGCTTTCTTT. The V and J genes are TRBV6-8 and TRBJ1-1, with 7 positions matching TRBD1. The CDR3 loop spans 15 amino acids. Germline V gene sequence: CDR1 MNHGY, CDR2 SAAAGT.

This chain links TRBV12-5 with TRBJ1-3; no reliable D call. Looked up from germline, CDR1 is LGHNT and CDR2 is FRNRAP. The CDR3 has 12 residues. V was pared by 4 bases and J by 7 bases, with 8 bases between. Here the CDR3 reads CASGSPPNTIYF. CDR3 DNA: TGTGCTAGTGGTTCCCCTCCGAACACCATATATTTT.

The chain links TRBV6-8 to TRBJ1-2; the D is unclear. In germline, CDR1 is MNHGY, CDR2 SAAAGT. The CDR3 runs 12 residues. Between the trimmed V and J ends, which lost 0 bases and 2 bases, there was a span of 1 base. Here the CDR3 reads CASSYSNYGYTF. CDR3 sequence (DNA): TGTGCCAGCAGTTACTCAAACTATGGCTACACCTTC.

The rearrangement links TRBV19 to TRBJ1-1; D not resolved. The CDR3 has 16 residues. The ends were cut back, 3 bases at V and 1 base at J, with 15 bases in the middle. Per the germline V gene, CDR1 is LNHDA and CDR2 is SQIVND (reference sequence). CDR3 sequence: CASSILSRAPNTEAFF. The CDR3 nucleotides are TGTGCCAGTAGTATCTTATCCCGGGCCCCGAACACTGAAGCTTTCTTT.

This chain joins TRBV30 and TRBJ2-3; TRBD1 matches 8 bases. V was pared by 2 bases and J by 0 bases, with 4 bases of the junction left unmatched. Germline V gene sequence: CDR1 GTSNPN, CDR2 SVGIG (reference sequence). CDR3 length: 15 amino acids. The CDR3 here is CAWSQGTGSTDTQYF. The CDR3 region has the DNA TGTGCCTGGAGTCAAGGGACAGGTAGCACAGATACGCAGTATTTT.